Following are 9 T cell receptor beta chains from one sample sequenced in a study of beta chain features in type 1 diabetes. Regarding the study as a whole: TCRB CDR3 length was moderately but significantly reduced in all four CD4+ subsets of Type 1 diabetes patients.

Every bit of the isolated RNA underwent reverse transcription, so sequencing read expressed TCRB transcripts. Some clones are missing from TCRdb's copy, which holds only in-frame ones; the method was immunoSEQ multiplex PCR. The sample lists more than 550,000 clones, about 14% occurring once. What these receptors recognize is not known. The sequenced sample was naive CD4+ T cells from blood. These receptors all come from a man aged 18 to 30 with type 1 diabetes.

This clone showed up just a few times. A junction end diverges from the germline sequence, so it may reflect a read error. At the DNA level, this CDR3 is encoded by other sequences in the same sample as well. The chain employs TRBV7-7 and TRBJ2-2, with D possibly being TRBD1 (5 bases). Germline CDR1 reads SSHAT; CDR2 reads FNYEAQ (reference sequence). The CDR3 sequence is 14 residues long. CDR3 DNA sequence: TGTGCTAGCAGCTTGGGGCAAAACACCGGGGAGCTGTTTTTT. Translation gives CASSLGQNTGELFF.

V and J are TRBV9 and TRBJ2-1; 11 bases map to TRBD1. Trimming removed 3 bases from V and 4 bases from J; junction bases left unmatched: 6. The CDR3 sequence is 16 residues long. Germline V CDR1 and CDR2: SGDLS, YYNGEE. The chain's CDR3 is CASSATGTGGYNEQFF. The CDR3 DNA is TGTGCCAGCAGCGCAACCGGGACAGGGGGTTACAATGAGCAGTTCTTC.

This clone turned up a few times. This chain joins TRBV7-9 and TRBJ1-2; 10 nucleotides match TRBD1. With 7 bases clipped from V and 4 bases from J, the junction kept 6 bases outside the gene matches. The germline gives CDR1 SEHNR, CDR2 FQNEAQ (reference sequence). The CDR3 length is 14 residues. The CDR3 loop reads CASTRTGGSYGYTF. DNA of the CDR3: TGTGCCAGCACGCGGACAGGGGGAAGCTATGGCTACACCTTC. The full variable domain, completed using reference TRBV7-9 and TRBJ1-2, is DTGVSQNPRHKITKRGQNVTFRCDPISEHNRLYWYRQTLGQGPEFLTYFQNEAQLEKSRLLSDRFSAERPKGSFSTLEIQRTEQGDSAMYLCASTRTGGSYGYTFGSGTRLTVV.

The V gene is TRBV7-9, the J gene TRBJ2-6; D gene unclear. The germline V gene has CDR1 SEHNR and CDR2 FQNEAQ (reference sequence). The germline V and J ends were trimmed by 8 bases and 0 bases, with 5 bases remaining between them. CDR3 length: 13 residues. CDR3 in amino acids: CASGDSGANVLTF. The CDR3 DNA reads as TGTGCCAGCGGAGACTCTGGGGCCAACGTCCTGACTTTC.

This clone was seen only a few times. This chain joins TRBV29-1 and TRBJ2-7; D not certain. Germline CDR1 and CDR2: SQVTM and ANQGSEA. CDR3 length: 17 amino acids. V was pared by 4 bases and J by 2 bases, with 24 bases between. Here the CDR3 DNA reads TGCAGCGTTGCGACCAGGTCCCAGTTACTTAACCCCTACGAGCAGTACTTC. This gives the protein CSVATRSQLLNPYEQYF.

V and J are TRBV18 and TRBJ2-3; D is perhaps TRBD2 (5 bases). Germline lookup yields CDR1 KGHSH and CDR2 LQKENI. V lost 3 bases, J lost 4 bases, and 8 bases lay in between. The CDR3 loop spans 13 amino acids. Here the CDR3 reads CASSPSVADTQYF. The CDR3 DNA reads TGTGCCAGCTCACCTAGCGTCGCAGATACGCAGTATTTT.

The chain combines TRBV5-4 with TRBJ2-5; possibly TRBD2 for D (6 bases). This CDR3 comprises 17 residues. CDR1 and CDR2 (germline): SGHNT, YYREEE (reference sequence). V gave up 0 bases and J gave up 2 bases, with 17 bases separating them. This CDR3 reads CASSLAVREATQETQYF. CDR3 nucleotides: TGTGCCAGCAGCTTGGCCGTCAGGGAGGCGACGCAAGAGACCCAGTACTTC.

The CDR3 protein is CASSSRAGDGDTDTQYF. The CDR3 DNA reads as TGTGCCAGCAGCTCCCGAGCGGGGGATGGTGACACAGATACGCAGTATTTT. J is TRBJ2-3 and V is TRBV7-2, with 8 nucleotides matching TRBD2. The CDR3 spans 17 residues. V trimming: 4 bases; J trimming: 2 bases; junction bases outside the gene matches: 11. The V gene's germline CDR1 is SGHTA and CDR2 FQGNSA.

This clone occurred a few times. The rearrangement joins TRBV7-2 to TRBJ2-5, with 9 bases aligning to TRBD1. Germline CDR1 is SGHTA and CDR2 is FQGNSA. The CDR3 is 17 amino acids. Unmatched junction bases numbered 19, after V lost 5 bases and J lost 9 bases. This CDR3 is CASSLELSTGTGLSQYF. CDR3 coding DNA: TGTGCCAGCAGCCTAGAGTTATCCACCGGGACAGGGTTGTCCCAGTACTTC.